This T cell receptor (beta chain) is drawn from a study of cytomegalovirus exposure and HLA in healthy donors. Sequencing used immunoSEQ multiplex PCR; TCRdb keeps in-frame clones, though not all of them. The data hold about 160,000 clones, with over 85% observed a single time. Germline assignment: CDR1 ENHRY and CDR2 SYGVKD. The V gene end was trimmed by 8 bases and the J gene end by 1 base; junction bases not matched to a gene: 9. The CDR3 sequence is 16 residues long. This receptor was obtained from a woman in her late teens or twenties in good health and CMV-seropositive. Sequencing was performed on PBMCs. The chain has TRBV10-3 and TRBJ2-7, with TRBD2 matching over 12 bases. CDR3 sequence: CAIYKTSGSDSYEQYF. In DNA, the CDR3 is TGTGCCATCTATAAGACTAGCGGGAGTGATTCCTACGAGCAGTACTTC.